The 32 T cell receptor beta chains presented below share a single source sample, sequenced in a study of shared clonotypes between healthy human individuals. The assay was immunoSEQ multiplex PCR, and TCRdb's table has in-frame clones only and misses some. The table includes 1,400,000 or so clones, 98% to 99% detected once. Sequencing was done on a sample of naive CD4+ T cells sorted from blood. Stated subset: CD45RA+ positively selected. These receptors all stem from a man aged 25-45 years in good health.

The V call is TRBV5-4, the J call TRBJ2-1, with D uncertain. V gave up 1 base and J gave up 6 bases, with 5 bases separating them. CDR3 size: 12 residues. Germline-derived CDR1 and CDR2 are SGHNT and YYREEE (reference sequence). The CDR3 region is CASSLLANEQFF. The CDR3 DNA is TGTGCCAGCAGCTTGTTGGCCAATGAGCAGTTCTTC.

The chain uses TRBV6-1 and TRBJ2-7; 9 nucleotides align to TRBD2. The germline CDR1 and CDR2 sequences are MNHNS and SASEGT. This CDR3 contains 15 residues. V dropped 6 bases and J dropped 5; count of bases not matched to a gene: 11. CDR3 nucleotide sequence: TGTGCCAGCAGGGGTTTGGCGGGAGGGCCTGACGAGCAGTACTTC. Its protein is CASRGLAGGPDEQYF.

This chain joins TRBV19 and TRBJ2-1; 12 nucleotides match TRBD2. Germline CDR1 is LNHDA and CDR2 is SQIVND (reference sequence). Unmatched junction bases numbered 3, after V lost 3 bases and J lost 6 bases. The CDR3 runs 15 residues. The CDR3 DNA reads as TGTGCCAGTAGTATGGGGACTAGCGGGTCCAATGAGCAGTTCTTC. Translating it yields CASSMGTSGSNEQFF.

This clone occurred once. V usage is TRBV28 and J usage is TRBJ2-1, with D maybe TRBD2 (5 bases). This CDR3 is built from 13 residues. The V end lost 4 bases, the J end lost 9 bases, and 13 bases lay between the germline ends. The germline V gene encodes CDR1 MDHEN and CDR2 SYDVKM. CDR3 nucleotides: TGTGCCAGCAGTTACGGGATTAGTATTGAGCAGTTCTTC. Translated, it gives CASSYGISIEQFF.

This chain connects TRBV29-1 to TRBJ2-7; D possibly corresponds to TRBD2 (6 bases). Trimming removed 7 bases at V and 3 bases at J, with 22 bases between. This CDR3 region has 15 residues. Germline-derived CDR1 and CDR2 are SQVTM and ANQGSEA. The CDR3 sequence is CSAAGRRGRGYEQYF. The CDR3 nucleotides read TGCAGCGCCGCCGGACGGAGGGGTAGGGGCTACGAGCAGTACTTC.

This chain connects TRBV6-1 to TRBJ1-5, with 7 bases fitting TRBD1. The CDR3 spans 14 residues. Trimming took 4 bases from V and 11 from J; bases not matched to a gene: 11. Germline V gives CDR1 MNHNS, CDR2 SASEGT. The CDR3 DNA reads TGTGCCAGCAGTGCAGGACAGGCCGTTATGTCCCAGCATTTT. Protein product: CASSAGQAVMSQHF.

The CDR3: CATSRFGPGQPQHF. Here the CDR3 DNA reads TGTGCCACCAGCAGGTTCGGACCGGGACAGCCCCAGCATTTT. This chain joins TRBV15 and TRBJ1-5; no clear D gene. The length of the CDR3 is 14 residues. CDR1 and CDR2 (germline): LNHNV, YYDKDF (reference sequence). V was trimmed by 3 bases and J by 7 bases, leaving 13 bases between them.

The genes are TRBV7-6 and TRBJ2-1; D is possibly TRBD1 (5 bases). Per germline, CDR1 SGHVS and CDR2 FNYEAQ. CDR3 size: 13 residues. With 3 bases removed from V and 4 bases from J, the gap between germline ends came to 7 bases. The CDR3 DNA reads as TGTGCCAGCAGCTTTGACAGTTACAATGAGCAGTTCTTC. Amino acids: CASSFDSYNEQFF.

The V gene is TRBV7-9, the J gene TRBJ2-1; D ambiguous. Between the trimmed V and J ends, which lost 0 bases and 7 bases, there was a span of 13 bases. CDR1 and CDR2 (germline): SEHNR, FQNEAQ (reference sequence). The CDR3 is 15 amino acids. The CDR3 region has the DNA TGTGCCAGCAGCTTAGCTGAGACGAGAAGGAATGAGCAGTTCTTC. Protein: CASSLAETRRNEQFF.

This chain joins TRBV7-2 and TRBJ2-1; D call uncertain. Trimming removed 1 base at V and 3 bases at J, with 7 bases between. The length of the CDR3 is 14 residues. CDR1 SGHTA and CDR2 FQGNSA come from the germline V gene. The CDR3 region is CASSLEANYNEQFF. CDR3 sequence (DNA): TGTGCCAGCAGCTTAGAGGCTAACTACAATGAGCAGTTCTTC. The full variable domain, its missing parts supplied by reference TRBV7-2 and TRBJ2-1, is GAGVSQSPSNKVTEKGKDVELRCDPISGHTALYWYRQSLGQGLEFLIYFQGNSAPDKSGLPSDRFSAERTGGSVSTLTIQRTQQEDSAVYLCASSLEANYNEQFFGPGTRLTVL.

The J gene is TRBJ1-5, the V gene TRBV6-1; D remains ambiguous. V dropped 0 bases and J dropped 1 base, with 4 bases sitting between them. Germline CDR1 and CDR2: MNHNS and SASEGT. The CDR3 sequence is 14 residues long. This CDR3 reads CASSEAQSNQPQHF. CDR3 in DNA: TGTGCCAGCAGTGAAGCTCAAAGCAATCAGCCCCAGCATTTT.

The chain recombines TRBV5-1 with TRBJ2-3; TRBD2 agrees at 14 bases. The germline V gene has CDR1 SGHRS and CDR2 YFSETQ. The CDR3 sequence is 17 residues long. V was pared by 0 bases and J by 6 bases, with 6 bases of the junction left unmatched. The CDR3 bases are TGCGCCAGCAGCTTGGCGGGGGGACTAGCGGGAGCGGATACGCAGTATTTT. It is translated as CASSLAGGLAGADTQYF. Together with reference TRBV5-1 and TRBJ2-3, the CDR3 gives the full variable domain: KAGVTQTPRYLIKTRGQQVTLSCSPISGHRSVSWYQQTPGQGLQFLFEYFSETQRNKGNFPGRFSGRQFSNSRSEMNVSTLELGDSALYLCASSLAGGLAGADTQYFGPGTRLTVL.

The V and J genes are TRBV2 and TRBJ2-1; D possibly corresponds to TRBD2 (5 bases). With 4 bases removed from V and 12 bases from J, the gap between germline ends came to 10 bases. Germline V lookup: CDR1 SNHLY, CDR2 FYNNEI. This CDR3 has 11 amino acids. The CDR3 DNA reads TGTGCCAGCAGTGTTGGCGGAGGGCAGTTCTTC. Its translation is CASSVGGGQFF.

The chain joins TRBV7-9 to TRBJ1-5; D is uncertain. Deletions cut 5 bases from V and 3 bases from J, with 11 bases between. This CDR3 region has 14 residues. Germline assignment: CDR1 SEHNR and CDR2 FQNEAQ (reference sequence). The CDR3: CASSPRTDNQPQHF. DNA for the CDR3: TGTGCCAGCAGCCCGCGGACGGACAATCAGCCCCAGCATTTT.

This clone was seen a single time. The CDR3 DNA follows: TGTGCCAGCAGTTTAGGGGCAGGGACCGGGGAGCTGTTTTTT. This sequence encodes CASSLGAGTGELFF. This chain joins TRBV27 and TRBJ2-2, with D tentatively TRBD1 (5 bases). Trimming pared 2 bases from V and 5 bases from J, leaving 9 bases between. This CDR3 contains 14 residues. The V gene's germline CDR1 is MNHEY and CDR2 SMNVEV (reference sequence).

This sequence joins TRBV11-2 and TRBJ2-7, with a tentative D call TRBD2 (6 bases). V was trimmed by 3 bases and J by 3 bases, leaving 18 bases between them. The germline gives CDR1 SGHAT, CDR2 FQNNGV. CDR3 length: 16 residues. Here the CDR3 reads CASSLIKTRQFYEQYF. The CDR3 DNA follows: TGTGCCAGCAGCTTGATCAAGACTAGGCAATTCTACGAGCAGTACTTC.

This clone was seen once. The genes are TRBV6-5 and TRBJ2-3; weak D call: TRBD2 (6 bases). This CDR3 has 16 residues. V was pared by 0 bases and J by 6 bases, with 16 bases between. The germline gives CDR1 MNHEY, CDR2 SVGAGI. The CDR3 loop is CASSYSELARPDTQYF. Written as DNA, the CDR3 is TGTGCCAGCAGTTACTCGGAACTAGCCAGGCCGGATACGCAGTATTTT.

The chain recombines TRBV5-4 with TRBJ2-7; 12 positions agree with TRBD2. Germline lookup yields CDR1 SGHNT and CDR2 YYREEE (reference sequence). Trimming at V came to 4 bases and at J to 5 bases, leaving 7 bases not matched to a gene. The CDR3 spans 15 residues. CDR3 bases: TGTGCCAGCAGCCCGACTAGCGGGAGTTGGAACGAGCAGTACTTC. Translating it yields CASSPTSGSWNEQYF.

As regards this clone: A much larger clone differs by one base, so this may be a read error. V gene TRBV28 combines with J gene TRBJ2-7; D remains ambiguous. In germline, CDR1 is MDHEN, CDR2 SYDVKM. V lost 1 base, J lost 5 bases, and 3 bases lay in between. The CDR3 has 11 amino acids. CDR3 loop: CASSLFHEQYF. CDR3 nucleotide sequence: TGTGCCAGCAGTTTATTCCACGAGCAGTACTTC.

The chain combines TRBV18 with TRBJ2-3; 10 bases agree with TRBD2. Germline CDR1 reads KGHSH; CDR2 reads LQKENI. The CDR3 totals 19 residues. With V trimmed by 3 bases and J by 0 bases, 12 bases remained unmatched. The CDR3, as DNA: TGTGCCAGCTCACCTATTCGGTCTAGCGGGAGAGCTAGCACAGATACGCAGTATTTT. Encoded protein: CASSPIRSSGRASTDTQYF. The variable domain in full, completed from reference TRBV18 and TRBJ2-3, reads NAGVMQNPRHLVRRRGQEARLRCSPMKGHSHVYWYRQLPEEGLKFMVYLQKENIIDESGMPKERFSAEFPKEGPSILRIQQVVRGDSAAYFCASSPIRSSGRASTDTQYFGPGTRLTVL.

This chain connects TRBV4-3 to TRBJ2-7; TRBD2 might be the D (5 bases). Germline CDR1 reads LGHNA; CDR2 reads YSLEER. Trimming took 0 bases from V and 6 from J, leaving 15 bases between them. The CDR3 extends over 15 amino acids. CDR3 sequence (DNA): TGCGCCAGCAGCCAAGACGGCACTTCGGGATCCGAGCAGTACTTC. Residues: CASSQDGTSGSEQYF.

The genes are TRBV7-2 and TRBJ2-5; 9 nucleotides line up with TRBD2. The CDR3 runs 15 residues. Germline V gives CDR1 SGHTA, CDR2 FQGNSA. J lost 5 bases, V lost 3 bases, and 7 bases had no gene match. Here the CDR3 reads CASSFQAGGGETQYF. In nucleotides, the CDR3 is TGTGCCAGCAGCTTTCAAGCGGGAGGAGGGGAGACCCAGTACTTC.

The V and J genes are TRBV15 and TRBJ1-4; TRBD1 aligns across 7 bases. The CDR3 is made up of 13 amino acids. V lost 6 bases, J lost 2 bases, and 0 bases stayed unmatched. Germline assignment: CDR1 LNHNV and CDR2 YYDKDF (reference sequence). CDR3 in DNA: TGTGCCACCAGGACAGGGACTAATGAAAAACTGTTTTTT. Protein sequence: CATRTGTNEKLFF.

This chain connects TRBV29-1 to TRBJ1-2; tentative D call: TRBD1 (6 bases). Per germline, CDR1 SQVTM and CDR2 ANQGSEA. V gave up 5 bases and J gave up 0 bases, with 13 bases separating them. The CDR3 is made up of 14 amino acids. CDR3 amino acids: CSVSWTVTNYGYTF. CDR3 sequence (DNA): TGCAGCGTTTCTTGGACAGTCACTAACTATGGCTACACCTTC.

This chain uses TRBV6-5 with TRBJ2-7; maybe TRBD2 (6 bases). The CDR3 runs 11 residues. Germline V gives CDR1 MNHEY, CDR2 SVGAGI. V lost 11 bases to trimming and J lost 2 bases, with 10 bases between them. The CDR3 spells CAVRDPYEQYF. CDR3 DNA: TGTGCCGTGCGGGACCCCTACGAGCAGTACTTC.

This clone has only one observation. Other DNA sequences from this sample encode an identical CDR3 as well. This chain links TRBV7-2 with TRBJ2-7, with 10 bases identical to TRBD2. The V segment lost 6 bases and the J segment 0 bases; nucleotides outside the gene matches: 5. Germline CDR1 is SGHTA and CDR2 is FQGNSA. The CDR3 extends over 15 amino acids. In nucleotides, the CDR3 is TGTGCCAGCAGTAGGACTAGCGGAAGCTCCTACGAGCAGTACTTC. It encodes CASSRTSGSSYEQYF.

The gene calls are TRBV19 and TRBJ2-7; 12 bases line up with TRBD2. The CDR3 covers 16 residues. Trimming at V came to 6 bases and at J to 3 bases, leaving 9 bases not matched to a gene. In germline, CDR1 is LNHDA, CDR2 SQIVND (reference sequence). CDR3 amino acids: CASSPWTSGINYEQYF. The CDR3 bases are TGTGCCAGTAGCCCGTGGACTAGCGGGATTAACTACGAGCAGTACTTC.

This sequence joins TRBV5-1 and TRBJ2-7, with TRBD2 matching over 10 bases. CDR1 and CDR2 from the germline V gene are SGHRS and YFSETQ. Losses at the gene ends were 2 bases for V and 3 bases for J; bases not matched to a gene: 8. This CDR3 contains 16 residues. Written as DNA, the CDR3 is TGCGCCAGCAGCTTACCTCCGGGGACTAGCGTCTACGAGCAGTACTTC. Translation: CASSLPPGTSVYEQYF.

The table lists this clone with a count of one. The chain employs TRBV5-1 and TRBJ2-2; 7 bases agree with TRBD2. Trimming at V came to 1 base and at J to 8 bases, leaving 2 bases not matched to a gene. CDR1 is SGHRS and CDR2 is YFSETQ in the germline V gene. This CDR3 has 13 amino acids. CDR3 nucleotide sequence: TGCGCCAGCAGCTTGTCCGGGAGGGGGGAGCTGTTTTTT. Amino acid sequence: CASSLSGRGELFF.

This chain connects TRBV5-1 to TRBJ1-2, with TRBD1 as a possible D gene (5 bases). Germline CDR1 is SGHRS and CDR2 is YFSETQ. V was clipped by 0 bases and J by 4 bases, with 10 bases between them. The CDR3 spans 14 residues. For the CDR3, the DNA is TGCGCCAGCAGCTTGGCTAGGGGAACCTATGGCTACACCTTC. This translates into CASSLARGTYGYTF.

This rearrangement joins TRBV5-1 to TRBJ1-3, with D unclear. V gave up 0 bases and J gave up 1 base, with 8 bases separating them. The CDR3 is made up of 15 amino acids. CDR1 and CDR2 (germline): SGHRS, YFSETQ. The CDR3 spells CASSLGPISGNTIYF. CDR3 DNA: TGCGCCAGCAGCTTGGGTCCCATATCTGGAAACACCATATATTTT.

This clone came up once. The CDR3 loop reads CASSFSSGRATQFF. CDR3 nucleotide sequence: TGTGCCAGCAGCTTTTCTAGCGGGAGGGCAACGCAGTTCTTC. The genes are TRBV11-2 and TRBJ2-1; 12 nucleotides line up with TRBD2. Germline V gene data show CDR1 as SGHAT and CDR2 as FQNNGV. The CDR3 is made up of 14 amino acids. The junction had 6 bases not matched to a gene; V was cut back by 3 bases and J by 12 bases.